The present entry profiles one T cell receptor beta chain with its context. Its recognized antigen is unknown. No per-base quality is available; no much larger clone lies one base away. The data are from a study of blood T cell repertoires in COVID-19 (dated by TCRdb to the early 2020s). About the full investigation: The collaborator samples originated in the United States, Italy and Spain and spanned the acute and convalescent phases of COVID-19. The material from the prospective study consisted of cDNA or gDNA derived from T cells, B-cell-depleted T cells, or PBMCs. Deeply sampled blood TCRbeta repertoires from subjects exposed to, actively infected with, or recovered from COVID-19 were included in the dataset. A freely available public database, intended as a resource for researchers studying the immune response to SARS-CoV-2, is where the repertoires were released. Samples came from the ongoing ImmuneRACE study (first 160 participants) plus 1,254 subjects from 6 global collaborators. Sample metadata almost always included a de-identified subject ID, COVID-19 status, age in years and sex. Where available, HLA class I and class II types were taken from metadata supplied by the sample provider and were not determined by assay-based typing. What the authors observed across the whole study: How much clinical and demographic metadata was included differed by source and by participant, and the metadata was provided uncurated.

Each collaborating institution followed its own protocols to collect whole blood in K2EDTA tubes. For TCRbeta analysis, collaborators shipped samples in one of three forms: frozen whole blood, isolated PBMCs, or DNA extracted from either of those sample types. The immunoSEQ Assay, a bias-controlled multiplex PCR, was used to amplify TCRbeta CDR3 regions from genomic DNA. The paper's data handling went like this. The number of nucleated cells in each sample was estimated from the amplification of reference gene primers within the assay. To quantify the absolute abundance of each unique TCRbeta CDR3 rearrangement, sequence reads were collapsed and filtered. For each sample, productive Simpson clonality was calculated as the square root of Simpson's diversity index across productive rearrangements. TCRdb took over this immuneACCESS table, retaining in-frame rearrangements with V and J assigned. Such tables are incomplete; in checked studies, under half of the missing clones stem from an unresolved V gene, and the remainder is unexplained. For V, J and clone size, that table is used; D and trimming come from the DNA. A total of roughly 200,000 clones appear in this sample, 90% of them only once. 0.5% to 0.75% of the sample belongs to the ten largest clones.

CDR1 and CDR2 (SGHTA, FQGNSA) derive from the germline V gene. CDR3 length: 15 amino acids, cysteine to phenylalanine. The DNA shown is the 45-base CDR3, in frame from base 1. The V and J ends are trimmed by 1 base and 8 bases, leaving 17 bases between them. This chain joins TRBV7-2 to TRBJ1-2; the best D guess is TRBD1, with 5 bases matching. The sequence was obtained from a man over 45 with acute or convalescent COVID-19. Sequenced sample: peripheral blood. The CDR3 loop reads CASSLDFTGDGGYTF. The DNA is TGTGCCAGCAGCTTAGACTTCACGGGGGACGGCGGCTACACCTTC.